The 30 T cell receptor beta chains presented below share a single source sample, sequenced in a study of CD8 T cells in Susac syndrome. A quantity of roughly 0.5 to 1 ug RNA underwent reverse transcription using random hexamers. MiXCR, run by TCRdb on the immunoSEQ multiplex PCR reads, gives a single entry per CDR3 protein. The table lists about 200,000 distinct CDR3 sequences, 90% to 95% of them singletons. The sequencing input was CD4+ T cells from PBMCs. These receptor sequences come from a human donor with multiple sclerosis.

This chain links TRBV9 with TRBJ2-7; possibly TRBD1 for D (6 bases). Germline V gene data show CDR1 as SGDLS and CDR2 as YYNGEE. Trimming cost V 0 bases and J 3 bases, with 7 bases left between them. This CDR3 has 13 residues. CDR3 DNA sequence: TGTGCCAGCAGCGTAGAACAGGGCTACGAGCAGTACTTC. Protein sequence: CASSVEQGYEQYF.

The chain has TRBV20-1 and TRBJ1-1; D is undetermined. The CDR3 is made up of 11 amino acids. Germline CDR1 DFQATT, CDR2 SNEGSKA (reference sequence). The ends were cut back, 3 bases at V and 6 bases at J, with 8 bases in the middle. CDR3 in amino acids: CSASNGPEAFF. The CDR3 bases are TGCAGTGCTAGCAACGGCCCTGAAGCTTTCTTT.

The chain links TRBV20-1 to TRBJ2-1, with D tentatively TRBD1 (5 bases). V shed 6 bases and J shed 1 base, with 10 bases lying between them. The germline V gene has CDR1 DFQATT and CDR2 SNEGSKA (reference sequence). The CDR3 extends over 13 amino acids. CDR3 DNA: TGCAGTGCCAACAGGTATTCCTACAATGAGCAGTTCTTC. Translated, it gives CSANRYSYNEQFF.

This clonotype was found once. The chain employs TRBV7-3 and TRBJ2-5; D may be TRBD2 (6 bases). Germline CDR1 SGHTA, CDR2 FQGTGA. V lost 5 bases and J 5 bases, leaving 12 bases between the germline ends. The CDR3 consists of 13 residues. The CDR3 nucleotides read TGTGCCAGCAGCCGGGCGGGGAAGGAGACCCAGTACTTC. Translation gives CASSRAGKETQYF.

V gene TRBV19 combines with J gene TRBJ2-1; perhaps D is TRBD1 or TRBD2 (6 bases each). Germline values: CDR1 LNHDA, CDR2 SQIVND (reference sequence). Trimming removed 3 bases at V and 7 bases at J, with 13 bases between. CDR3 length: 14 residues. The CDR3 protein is CASSMRAGQNEQFF. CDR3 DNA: TGTGCCAGTAGTATGAGGGCGGGACAAAATGAGCAGTTCTTC.

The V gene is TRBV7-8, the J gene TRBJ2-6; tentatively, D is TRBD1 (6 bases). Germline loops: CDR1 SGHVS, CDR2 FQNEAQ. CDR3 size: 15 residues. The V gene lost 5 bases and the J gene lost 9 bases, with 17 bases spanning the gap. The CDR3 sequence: CASSIQPDSYNVLTF. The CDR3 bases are TGTGCCAGCAGCATACAACCGGACAGTTACAACGTCCTGACTTTC.

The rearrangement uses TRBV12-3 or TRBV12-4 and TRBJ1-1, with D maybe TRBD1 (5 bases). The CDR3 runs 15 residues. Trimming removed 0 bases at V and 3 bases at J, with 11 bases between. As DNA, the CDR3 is TGTGCCAGCAGTTTAGCCAGCAGGGATTACACTGAAGCTTTCTTT. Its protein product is CASSLASRDYTEAFF.

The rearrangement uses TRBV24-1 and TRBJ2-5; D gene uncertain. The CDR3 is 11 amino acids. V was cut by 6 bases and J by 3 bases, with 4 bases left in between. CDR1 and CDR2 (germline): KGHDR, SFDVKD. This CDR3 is CATSQEETQYF. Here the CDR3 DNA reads TGTGCCACCAGTCAGGAAGAGACCCAGTACTTC.

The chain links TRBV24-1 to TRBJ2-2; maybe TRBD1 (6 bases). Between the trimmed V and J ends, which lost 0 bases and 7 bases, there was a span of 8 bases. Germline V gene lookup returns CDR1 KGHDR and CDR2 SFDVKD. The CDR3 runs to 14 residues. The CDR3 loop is CATSDLQGNGELFF. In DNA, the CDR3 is TGTGCCACCAGTGATTTGCAGGGGAACGGGGAGCTGTTTTTT.

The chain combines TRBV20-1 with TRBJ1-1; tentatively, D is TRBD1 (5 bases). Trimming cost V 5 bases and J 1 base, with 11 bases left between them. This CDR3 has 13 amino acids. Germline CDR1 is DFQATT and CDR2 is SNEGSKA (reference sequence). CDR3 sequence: CSALATENTEAFF. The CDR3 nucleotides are TGCAGTGCTTTAGCGACAGAGAACACTGAAGCTTTCTTT.

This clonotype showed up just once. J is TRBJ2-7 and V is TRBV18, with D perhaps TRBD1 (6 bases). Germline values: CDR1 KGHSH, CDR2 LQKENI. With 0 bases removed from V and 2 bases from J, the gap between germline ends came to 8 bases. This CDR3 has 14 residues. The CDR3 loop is CASSPPGAPYEQYF. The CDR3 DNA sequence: TGTGCCAGCTCACCACCGGGGGCCCCCTACGAGCAGTACTTC.

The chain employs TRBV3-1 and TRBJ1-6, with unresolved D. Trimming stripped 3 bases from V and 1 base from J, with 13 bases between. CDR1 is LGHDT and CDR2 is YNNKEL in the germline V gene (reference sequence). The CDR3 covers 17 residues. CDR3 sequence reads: CASSQGWGESYNSPLHF. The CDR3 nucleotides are TGTGCCAGCAGCCAGGGGTGGGGAGAATCCTATAATTCACCCCTCCACTTT.

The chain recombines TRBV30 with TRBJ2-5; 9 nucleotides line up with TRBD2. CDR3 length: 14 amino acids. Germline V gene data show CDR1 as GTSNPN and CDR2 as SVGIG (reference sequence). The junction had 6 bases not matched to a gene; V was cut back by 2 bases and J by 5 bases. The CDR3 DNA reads TGTGCCTGGAGTCTGGGTAGCGGGGGTGAGACCCAGTACTTC. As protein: CAWSLGSGGETQYF. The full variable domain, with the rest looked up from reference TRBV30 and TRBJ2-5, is SQTIHQWPATLVQPVGSPLSLECTVEGTSNPNLYWYRQAAGRGLQLLFYSVGIGQISSEVPQNLSASRPQDRQFILSSKKLLLSDSGFYLCAWSLGSGGETQYFGPGTRLLVL.

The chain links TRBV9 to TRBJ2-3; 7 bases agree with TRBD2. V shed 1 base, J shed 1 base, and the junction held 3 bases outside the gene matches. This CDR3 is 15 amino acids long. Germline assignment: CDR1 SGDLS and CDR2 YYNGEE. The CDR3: CASSVTTSGTDTQYF. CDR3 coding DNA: TGTGCCAGCAGCGTAACTACTAGCGGCACAGATACGCAGTATTTT.

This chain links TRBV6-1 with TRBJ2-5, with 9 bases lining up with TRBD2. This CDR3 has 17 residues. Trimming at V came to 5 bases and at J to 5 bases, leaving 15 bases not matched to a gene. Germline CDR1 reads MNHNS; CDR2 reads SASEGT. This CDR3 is CASSPRPGSGSGETQYF. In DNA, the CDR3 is TGTGCCAGCAGTCCCCGCCCGGGTAGCGGGAGTGGGGAGACCCAGTACTTC.

As DNA, the CDR3 is TGCGCCAGCATGGACGTAGAGAATCAGCCCCAGCATTTT. This translates into CASMDVENQPQHF. V usage is TRBV10-2 and J usage is TRBJ1-5; D is ambiguous. The germline V gene encodes CDR1 WSHSY and CDR2 SAAADI. Deletions cut 7 bases from V and 4 bases from J, with 11 bases between. This CDR3 spans 13 amino acids.

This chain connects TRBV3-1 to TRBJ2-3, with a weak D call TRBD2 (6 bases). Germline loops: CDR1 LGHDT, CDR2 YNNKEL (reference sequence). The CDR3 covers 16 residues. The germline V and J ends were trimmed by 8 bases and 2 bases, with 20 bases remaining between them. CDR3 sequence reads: CASPAGPGLLTDTQYF. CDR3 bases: TGTGCCAGCCCAGCCGGGCCGGGACTTCTCACAGATACGCAGTATTTT.

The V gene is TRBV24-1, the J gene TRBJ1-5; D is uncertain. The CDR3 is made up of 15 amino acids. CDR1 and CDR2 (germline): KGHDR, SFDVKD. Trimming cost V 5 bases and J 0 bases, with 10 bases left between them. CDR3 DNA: TGTGCCACCAGTGCGGGCCCTACTAGCAATCAGCCCCAGCATTTT. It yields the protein CATSAGPTSNQPQHF.

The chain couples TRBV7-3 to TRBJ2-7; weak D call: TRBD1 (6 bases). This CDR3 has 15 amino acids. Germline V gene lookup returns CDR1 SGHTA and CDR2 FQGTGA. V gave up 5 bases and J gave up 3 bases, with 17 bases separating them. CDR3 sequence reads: CASSKNRATIYEQYF. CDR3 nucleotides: TGTGCCAGCAGCAAAAACAGGGCGACGATCTACGAGCAGTACTTC.

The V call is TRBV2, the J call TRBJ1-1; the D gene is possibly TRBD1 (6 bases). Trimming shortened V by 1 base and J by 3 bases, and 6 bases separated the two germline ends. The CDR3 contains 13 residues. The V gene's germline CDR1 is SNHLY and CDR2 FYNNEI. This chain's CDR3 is CASSEDRDTEAFF. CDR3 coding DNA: TGTGCCAGCAGTGAAGACAGGGACACTGAAGCTTTCTTT.

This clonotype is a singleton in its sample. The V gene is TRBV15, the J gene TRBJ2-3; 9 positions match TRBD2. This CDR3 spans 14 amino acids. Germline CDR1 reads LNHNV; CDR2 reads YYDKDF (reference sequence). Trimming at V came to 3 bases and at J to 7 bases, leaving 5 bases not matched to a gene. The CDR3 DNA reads TGTGCCACCAGCAGCCCTAGCGGGACGAATACGCAGTATTTT. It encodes CATSSPSGTNTQYF.

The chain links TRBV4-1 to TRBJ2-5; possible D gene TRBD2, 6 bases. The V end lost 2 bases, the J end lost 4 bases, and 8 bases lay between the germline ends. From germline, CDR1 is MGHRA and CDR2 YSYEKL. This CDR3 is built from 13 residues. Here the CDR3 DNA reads TGCGCCAGCAGCCAATGGCGGGGAGAGACCCAGTACTTC. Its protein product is CASSQWRGETQYF.

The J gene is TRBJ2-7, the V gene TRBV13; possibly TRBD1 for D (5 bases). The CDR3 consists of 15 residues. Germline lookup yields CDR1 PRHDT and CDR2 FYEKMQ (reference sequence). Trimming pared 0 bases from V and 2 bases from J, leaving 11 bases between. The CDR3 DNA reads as TGTGCCAGCAGCTTAGGTCTTCGACAGCCCTACGAGCAGTACTTC. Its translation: CASSLGLRQPYEQYF.

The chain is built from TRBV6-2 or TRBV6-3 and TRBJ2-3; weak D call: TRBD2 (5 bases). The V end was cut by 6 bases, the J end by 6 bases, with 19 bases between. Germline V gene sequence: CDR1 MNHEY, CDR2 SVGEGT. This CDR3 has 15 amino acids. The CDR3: CASRTGLVGVDTQYF. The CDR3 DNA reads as TGTGCCAGCAGAACTGGACTGGTGGGTGTGGATACGCAGTATTTT.

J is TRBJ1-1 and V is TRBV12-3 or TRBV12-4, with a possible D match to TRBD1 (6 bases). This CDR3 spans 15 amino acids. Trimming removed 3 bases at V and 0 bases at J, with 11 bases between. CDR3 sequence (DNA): TGTGCCAGCAGTTTGGGACAAGCCGTGAACACTGAAGCTTTCTTT. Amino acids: CASSLGQAVNTEAFF.

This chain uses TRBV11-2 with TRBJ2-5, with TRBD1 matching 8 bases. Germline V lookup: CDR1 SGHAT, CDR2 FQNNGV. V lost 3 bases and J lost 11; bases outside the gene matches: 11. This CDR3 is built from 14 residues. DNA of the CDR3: TGTGCCAGCAGCTTGCTGATAGCAGGGGGCGAACAGTACTTC. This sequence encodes CASSLLIAGGEQYF.

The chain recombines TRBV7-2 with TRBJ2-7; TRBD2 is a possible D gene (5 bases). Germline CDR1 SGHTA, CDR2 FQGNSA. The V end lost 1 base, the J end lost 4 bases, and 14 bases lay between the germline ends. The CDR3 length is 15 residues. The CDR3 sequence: CASSLVRGPSYEQYF. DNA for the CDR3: TGTGCCAGCAGCTTAGTCCGCGGGCCATCATACGAGCAGTACTTC.

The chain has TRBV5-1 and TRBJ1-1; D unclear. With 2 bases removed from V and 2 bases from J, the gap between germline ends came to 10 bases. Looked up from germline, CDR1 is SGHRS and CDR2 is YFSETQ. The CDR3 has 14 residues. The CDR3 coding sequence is TGCGCCAGCAGCTTTGTGGAGGGTAACACTGAAGCTTTCTTT. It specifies CASSFVEGNTEAFF.

CDR3: CSVTGTGIYNEQFF. Written as DNA, the CDR3 is TGCAGTGTTACTGGGACGGGGATCTACAATGAGCAGTTCTTC. This chain joins TRBV20-1 and TRBJ2-1; possibly TRBD1 or TRBD2 for D (5 bases each). The CDR3 is 14 residues long. Germline V lookup: CDR1 DFQATT, CDR2 SNEGSKA (reference sequence). V shed 7 bases and J shed 3 bases, with 16 bases lying between them.

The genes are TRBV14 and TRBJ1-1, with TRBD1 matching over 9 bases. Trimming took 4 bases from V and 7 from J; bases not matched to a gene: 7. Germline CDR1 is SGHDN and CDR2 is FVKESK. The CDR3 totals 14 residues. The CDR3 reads CASSRNAGQGEAFF. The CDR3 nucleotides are TGTGCCAGCAGCCGCAACGCGGGACAGGGTGAAGCTTTCTTT.